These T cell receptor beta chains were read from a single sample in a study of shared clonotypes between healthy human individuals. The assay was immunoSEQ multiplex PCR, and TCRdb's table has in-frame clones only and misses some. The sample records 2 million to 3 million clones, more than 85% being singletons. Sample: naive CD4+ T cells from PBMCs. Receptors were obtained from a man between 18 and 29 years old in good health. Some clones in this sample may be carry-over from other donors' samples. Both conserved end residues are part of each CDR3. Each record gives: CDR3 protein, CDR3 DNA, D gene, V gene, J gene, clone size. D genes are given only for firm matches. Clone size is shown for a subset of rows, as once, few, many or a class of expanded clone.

CAWSIRGTEAFF,TGTGCCTGGAGTATCCGGGGGACTGAAGCTTTCTTT,NA,TRBV30,TRBJ1-1,NA
CASSPTRDRSYEQYF,TGTGCCAGCTCACCTACCCGGGACAGGAGCTACGAGCAGTACTTC,TRBD1,TRBV18,TRBJ2-7,NA
CASSLGGRPYDGELFF,TGTGCCAGCTCCCTGGGGGGGCGGCCCTACGACGGGGAGCTGTTTTTT,NA,TRBV18,TRBJ2-2,NA
CASSSGQGAYEQYF,TGTGCCAGCAGCTCGGGGCAGGGGGCCTACGAGCAGTACTTC,TRBD1,TRBV9,TRBJ2-7,NA
CSVKGIEKLFF,TGCAGCGTTAAGGGAATTGAAAAACTGTTTTTT,NA,TRBV29-1,TRBJ1-4,NA
CATTLGRPGELFF,TGTGCCACTACTTTGGGGCGCCCCGGGGAGCTGTTTTTT,NA,TRBV19,TRBJ2-2,NA
CASSLLTSGQPLSYEQYF,TGTGCCAGCAGCTTACTTACCTCCGGGCAGCCGCTCTCCTACGAGCAGTACTTC,NA,TRBV28,TRBJ2-7,NA
CAITDSSSSNQPQHF,TGTGCCATAACGGACAGTTCCTCTAGCAATCAGCCCCAGCATTTT,NA,TRBV10-3,TRBJ1-5,once
CASSLTPSTEAFF,TGTGCCAGCAGCCTGACACCCTCGACTGAAGCTTTCTTT,NA,TRBV6-1,TRBJ1-1,NA
CASSPPTVRTDTQYF,TGTGCCAGCTCACCACCCACGGTCCGAACAGATACGCAGTATTTT,NA,TRBV18,TRBJ2-3,NA
CAWSNRDFLGSYEQYF,TGTGCCTGGAGCAACCGGGACTTCCTAGGTTCCTACGAGCAGTACTTC,NA,TRBV30,TRBJ2-7,NA
CASSLGLGGVDTQYF,TGTGCCAGCAGCTTAGGCCTTGGCGGGGTAGATACGCAGTATTTT,NA,TRBV7-9,TRBJ2-3,NA
CASSLDGGNYEQYF,TGCGCCAGCAGCTTGGACGGGGGGAACTACGAGCAGTACTTC,TRBD2,TRBV5-1,TRBJ2-7,NA
CSDQRGHGYTF,TGCAGTGACCAGAGGGGGCATGGCTACACCTTC,TRBD1,TRBV20-1,TRBJ1-2,NA
CASSEGTSGRNEQFF,TGCGCCAGCAGTGAGGGGACTAGCGGGAGAAATGAGCAGTTCTTC,TRBD2,TRBV10-1,TRBJ2-1,once
CASSTGGFPYEQYF,TGTGCCAGCAGCACTGGGGGGTTCCCCTACGAGCAGTACTTC,NA,TRBV7-9,TRBJ2-7,NA
CASSHENTIYF,TGTGCCAGCAGCCATGAAAACACCATATATTTT,NA,TRBV14,TRBJ1-3,NA
CASSVGLAGGLDTQYF,TGTGCCAGTAGTGTGGGACTAGCGGGAGGGCTCGATACGCAGTATTTT,TRBD2,TRBV19,TRBJ2-3,NA
CASSVAGGAKNIQYF,TGTGCCAGCAGTGTAGCGGGAGGGGCCAAAAACATTCAGTACTTC,TRBD2,TRBV28,TRBJ2-4,NA
CATSRLSGLPNTGELFF,TGTGCCACCAGCAGACTATCGGGACTACCGAACACCGGGGAGCTGTTTTTT,TRBD2,TRBV15,TRBJ2-2,NA
CATTLQGNYGYTF,TGCGCCACCACGCTTCAGGGGAACTATGGCTACACCTTC,NA,TRBV5-1,TRBJ1-2,NA
CASSRQGFSYEQYF,TGTGCCAGCAGTCGACAGGGTTTCTCCTACGAGCAGTACTTC,TRBD1,TRBV6-5,TRBJ2-7,NA
CASSDGGPVGSMNTEAFF,TGTGCCAGCAGCGATGGAGGGCCGGTCGGGTCCATGAACACTGAAGCTTTCTTT,NA,TRBV5-6,TRBJ1-1,NA
CASSSHHDPGQGHREQYF,TGTGCCAGCAGTTCACACCACGACCCGGGACAGGGCCATCGCGAGCAGTACTTC,TRBD1,TRBV28,TRBJ2-7,NA
CASSQVQGGSYEQYF,TGTGCCAGCAGCCAAGTTCAAGGGGGCTCCTACGAGCAGTACTTC,NA,TRBV14,TRBJ2-7,NA
CASSPGPTNSPLHF,TGTGCCAGCAGTCCGGGACCGACTAATTCACCCCTCCACTTT,NA,TRBV7-9,TRBJ1-6,NA
CASSQGQGLYNEQFF,TGTGCCAGCAGCCAGGGACAGGGACTCTACAATGAGCAGTTCTTC,TRBD1,TRBV7-3,TRBJ2-1,once
CASSDHIGTGSNEQFF,TGTGCCAGCAGTGACCATATCGGGACAGGGTCCAATGAGCAGTTCTTC,TRBD1,TRBV6-4,TRBJ2-1,NA
CASSLLLHNPKGNQPQHF,TGTGCCAGCTCACTTTTACTCCACAATCCCAAGGGGAATCAGCCCCAGCATTTT,NA,TRBV27,TRBJ1-5,NA
CAIADRENTIYF,TGTGCCATTGCCGACAGGGAGAACACCATATATTTT,TRBD1,TRBV10-3,TRBJ1-3,NA
CASTERGDTQYF,TGTGCCAGCACCGAGCGGGGGGATACGCAGTATTTT,TRBD2,TRBV6-5,TRBJ2-3,NA
CASSLRSSGTGELFF,TGTGCCAGCAGCTTACGGTCCTCGGGGACCGGGGAGCTGTTTTTT,NA,TRBV7-3,TRBJ2-2,NA
CASSLMQGLAKNIQYF,TGTGCCAGCAGTTTAATGCAGGGACTAGCCAAAAACATTCAGTACTTC,NA,TRBV28,TRBJ2-4,NA
CASRGLALNTGELFF,TGTGCCAGCAGAGGCCTAGCGCTGAACACCGGGGAGCTGTTTTTT,NA,TRBV14,TRBJ2-2,NA
CACKRRLGTANEKLFF,TGTGCCTGCAAACGGAGGTTGGGCACTGCTAATGAAAAACTGTTTTTT,NA,TRBV30,TRBJ1-4,NA
CSARGDEQFF,TGCAGTGCTAGGGGGGATGAGCAGTTCTTC,NA,TRBV20-1,TRBJ2-1,few
CASSQTREGRPNTEAFF,TGTGCCAGCAGCCAGACCCGAGAGGGGAGGCCTAACACTGAAGCTTTCTTT,NA,TRBV14,TRBJ1-1,once
CASRRTNEQYF,TGTGCCAGCAGACGTACCAACGAGCAGTACTTC,NA,TRBV6-1,TRBJ2-7,NA
CAWKRAGGELFF,TGTGCCTGGAAACGCGCCGGCGGGGAGCTGTTTTTT,NA,TRBV30,TRBJ2-2,NA
CASSEQPQMQVGTQYF,TGTGCCAGCAGTGAACAGCCGCAAATGCAAGTGGGGACCCAGTACTTC,NA,TRBV2,TRBJ2-5,NA
CASSSSGLQETQYF,TGTGCCAGCTCCTCCTCCGGGTTACAAGAGACCCAGTACTTC,NA,TRBV6-1,TRBJ2-5,once
CASSLGEGSSRYEQYF,TGTGCCAGCAGCTTGGGGGAAGGTAGCAGCCGCTACGAGCAGTACTTC,NA,TRBV5-4,TRBJ2-7,NA
CSGHRGPGQFF,TGCAGCGGTCACAGGGGTCCTGGGCAGTTCTTC,TRBD1,TRBV29-1,TRBJ2-1,NA
CASGGLGRPNSPLHF,TGTGCCAGCGGGGGGCTGGGCAGGCCGAATTCACCCCTCCACTTT,NA,TRBV27,TRBJ1-6,NA
CASSVGDSGGEKLFF,TGTGCCAGCAGCGTAGGGGACTCTGGAGGTGAAAAACTGTTTTTT,NA,TRBV9,TRBJ1-4,NA
CASSKRGDSYEQYF,TGCGCCAGCAGCAAAAGGGGGGACAGCTACGAGCAGTACTTC,NA,TRBV5-1,TRBJ2-7,NA
CASSFSIQDEAFF,TGCGCCAGCAGCTTCTCCATCCAGGATGAAGCTTTCTTT,NA,TRBV5-1,TRBJ1-1,few
CASSFEGVREKLFF,TGCGCCAGCAGCTTTGAGGGGGTAAGGGAAAAACTGTTTTTT,NA,TRBV5-1,TRBJ1-4,NA
CASRTRWGGETQYF,TGTGCCAGCAGAACCCGTTGGGGGGGAGAGACCCAGTACTTC,TRBD2,TRBV7-2,TRBJ2-5,NA
CASSPSTDTQYF,TGCGCCAGCAGCCCCAGTACAGATACGCAGTATTTT,NA,TRBV5-1,TRBJ2-3,NA